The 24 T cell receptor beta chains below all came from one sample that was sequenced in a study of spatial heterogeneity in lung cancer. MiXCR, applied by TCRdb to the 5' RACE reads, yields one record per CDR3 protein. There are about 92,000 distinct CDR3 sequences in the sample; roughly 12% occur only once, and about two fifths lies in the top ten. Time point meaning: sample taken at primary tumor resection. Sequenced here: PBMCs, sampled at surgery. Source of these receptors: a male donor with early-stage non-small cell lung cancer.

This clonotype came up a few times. CDR3 bases: TGTGCCAGCAGCTTTAGCGGGGGGAACTACAATGAGCAGTTCTTC. It translates to CASSFSGGNYNEQFF. The chain is built from TRBV7-2 and TRBJ2-1, with 10 bases lining up with TRBD2. CDR1 and CDR2 from the germline V gene are SGHTA and FQGNSA. The CDR3 spans 15 residues. With V trimmed by 3 bases and J by 3 bases, 2 bases remained unmatched. The full variable domain, completed using reference TRBV7-2 and TRBJ2-1, is GAGVSQSPSNKVTEKGKDVELRCDPISGHTALYWYRQSLGQGLEFLIYFQGNSAPDKSGLPSDRFSAERTGGSVSTLTIQRTQQEDSAVYLCASSFSGGNYNEQFFGPGTRLTVL.

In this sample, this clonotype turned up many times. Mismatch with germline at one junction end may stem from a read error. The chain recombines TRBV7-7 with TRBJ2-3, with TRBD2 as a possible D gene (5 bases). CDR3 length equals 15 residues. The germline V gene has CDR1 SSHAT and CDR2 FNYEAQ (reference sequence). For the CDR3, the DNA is TGTGCTAGCAGCCTGATGCCGGGGTCCACAGATACGCAGTATTTT. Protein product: CASSLMPGSTDTQYF.

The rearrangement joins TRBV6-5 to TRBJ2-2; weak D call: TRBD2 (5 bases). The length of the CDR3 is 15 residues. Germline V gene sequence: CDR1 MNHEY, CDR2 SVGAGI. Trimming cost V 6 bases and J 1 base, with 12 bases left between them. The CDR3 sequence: CASRRAGGNTGELFF. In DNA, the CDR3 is TGTGCCAGCAGGAGGGCCGGCGGGAACACCGGGGAGCTGTTTTTT.

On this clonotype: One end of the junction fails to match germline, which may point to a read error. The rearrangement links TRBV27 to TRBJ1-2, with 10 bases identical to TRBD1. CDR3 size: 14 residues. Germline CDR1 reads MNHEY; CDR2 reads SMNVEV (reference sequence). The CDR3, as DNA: TGTACCAGCAGCCGGACAGGGGGATTCTATGGCTACACCTTC. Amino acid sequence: CTSSRTGGFYGYTF.

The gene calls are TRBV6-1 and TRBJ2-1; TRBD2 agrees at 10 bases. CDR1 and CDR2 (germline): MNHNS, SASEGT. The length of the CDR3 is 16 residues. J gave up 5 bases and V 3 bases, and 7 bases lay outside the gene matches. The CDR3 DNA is TGTGCCAGCAGTGACCTCAGCGGGAGGGGGAACAATGAGCAGTTCTTC. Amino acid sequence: CASSDLSGRGNNEQFF.

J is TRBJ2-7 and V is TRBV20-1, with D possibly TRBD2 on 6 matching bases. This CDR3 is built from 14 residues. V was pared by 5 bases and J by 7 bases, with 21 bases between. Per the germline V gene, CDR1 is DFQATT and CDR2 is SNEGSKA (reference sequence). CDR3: CSAHSPRGLGEQYF. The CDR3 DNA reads TGCAGTGCTCACTCTCCCCGGGGGTTGGGGGAGCAGTACTTC.

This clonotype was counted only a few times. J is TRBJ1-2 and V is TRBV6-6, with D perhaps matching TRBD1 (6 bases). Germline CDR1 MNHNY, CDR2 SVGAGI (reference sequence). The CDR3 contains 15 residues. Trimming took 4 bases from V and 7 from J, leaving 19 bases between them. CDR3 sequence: CASSSNEGGISGYTF. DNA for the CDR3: TGTGCCAGCAGTTCCAACGAGGGGGGTATAAGTGGCTACACCTTC.

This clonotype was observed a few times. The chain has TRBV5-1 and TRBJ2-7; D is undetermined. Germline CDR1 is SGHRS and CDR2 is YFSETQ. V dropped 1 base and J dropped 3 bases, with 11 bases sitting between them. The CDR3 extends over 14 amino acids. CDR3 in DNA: TGCGCCAGCAGCTTGTCCGTCTCTGTCTACGAGCAGTACTTC. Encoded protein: CASSLSVSVYEQYF.

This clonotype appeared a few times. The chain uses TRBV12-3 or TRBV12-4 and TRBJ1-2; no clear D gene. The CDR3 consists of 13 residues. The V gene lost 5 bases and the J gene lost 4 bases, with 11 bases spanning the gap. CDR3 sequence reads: CASSPRNLYGYTF. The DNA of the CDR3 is TGTGCCAGCAGTCCCCGGAATCTCTATGGCTACACCTTC.

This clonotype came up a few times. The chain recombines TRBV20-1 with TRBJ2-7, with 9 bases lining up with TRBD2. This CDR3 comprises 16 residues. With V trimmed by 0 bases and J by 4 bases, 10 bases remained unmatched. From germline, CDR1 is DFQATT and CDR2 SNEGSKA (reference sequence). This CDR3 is CSARDAARLAAYEQYF. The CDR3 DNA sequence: TGCAGTGCTAGAGATGCCGCGCGACTAGCGGCTTACGAGCAGTACTTC.

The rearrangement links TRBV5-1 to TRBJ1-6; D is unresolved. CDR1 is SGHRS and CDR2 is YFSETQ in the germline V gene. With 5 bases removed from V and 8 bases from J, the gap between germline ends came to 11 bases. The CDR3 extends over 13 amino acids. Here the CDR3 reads CASSLGMDSPLHF. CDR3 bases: TGCGCCAGCAGTTTAGGGATGGATTCACCCCTCCACTTT.

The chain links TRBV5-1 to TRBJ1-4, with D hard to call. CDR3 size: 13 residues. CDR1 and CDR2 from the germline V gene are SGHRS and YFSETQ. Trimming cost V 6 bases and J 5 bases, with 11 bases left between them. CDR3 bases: TGCGCCAGCAAGCGGGTAATAAATGAAAAACTGTTTTTT. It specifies CASKRVINEKLFF. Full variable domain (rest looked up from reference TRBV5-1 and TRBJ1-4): KAGVTQTPRYLIKTRGQQVTLSCSPISGHRSVSWYQQTPGQGLQFLFEYFSETQRNKGNFPGRFSGRQFSNSRSEMNVSTLELGDSALYLCASKRVINEKLFFGSGTQLSVL.

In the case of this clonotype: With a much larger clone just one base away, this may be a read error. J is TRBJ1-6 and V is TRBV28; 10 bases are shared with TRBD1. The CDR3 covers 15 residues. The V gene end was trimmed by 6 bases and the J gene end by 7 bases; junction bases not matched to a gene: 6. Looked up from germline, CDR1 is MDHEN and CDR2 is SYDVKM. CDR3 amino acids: CASRTGGINNSPLHF. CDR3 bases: TGTGCCAGCAGGACAGGGGGCATCAACAATTCACCCCTCCACTTT.

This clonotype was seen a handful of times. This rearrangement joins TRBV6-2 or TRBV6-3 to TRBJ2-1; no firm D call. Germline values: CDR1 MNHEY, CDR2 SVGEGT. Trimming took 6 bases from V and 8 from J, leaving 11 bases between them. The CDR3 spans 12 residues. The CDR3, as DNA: TGTGCCAGCAGCCTGGCTGCAGATGAGCAGTTCTTC. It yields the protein CASSLAADEQFF.

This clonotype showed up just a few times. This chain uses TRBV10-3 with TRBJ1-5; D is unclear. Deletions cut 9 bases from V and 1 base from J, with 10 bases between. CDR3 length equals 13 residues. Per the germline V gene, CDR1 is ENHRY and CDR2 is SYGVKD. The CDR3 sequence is CAIQRESNQPQHF. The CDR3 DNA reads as TGTGCCATACAACGGGAGAGCAATCAGCCCCAGCATTTT.

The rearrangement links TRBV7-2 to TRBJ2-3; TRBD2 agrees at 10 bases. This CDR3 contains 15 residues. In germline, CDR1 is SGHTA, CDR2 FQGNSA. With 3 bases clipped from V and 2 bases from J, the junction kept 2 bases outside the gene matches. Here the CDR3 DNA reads TGTGCCAGCAGCTTGGGACTAGCGCACACAGATACGCAGTATTTT. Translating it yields CASSLGLAHTDTQYF.

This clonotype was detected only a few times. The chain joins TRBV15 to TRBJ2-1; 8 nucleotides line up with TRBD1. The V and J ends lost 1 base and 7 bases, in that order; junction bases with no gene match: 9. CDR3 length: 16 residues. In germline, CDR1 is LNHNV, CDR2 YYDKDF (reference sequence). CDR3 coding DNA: TGTGCCACCAGCAGAGGCGGACAGGGAAGGGGAAATGAGCAGTTCTTC. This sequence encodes CATSRGGQGRGNEQFF.

The CDR3 DNA reads TGTGCCAGCAGCTTAGGTCCGGCGGACTATGGCTACACCTTC. Translation gives CASSLGPADYGYTF. This chain links TRBV7-2 with TRBJ1-2, with D unresolved. The CDR3 totals 14 residues. Per germline, CDR1 SGHTA and CDR2 FQGNSA. With 1 base removed from V and 3 bases from J, the gap between germline ends came to 9 bases.

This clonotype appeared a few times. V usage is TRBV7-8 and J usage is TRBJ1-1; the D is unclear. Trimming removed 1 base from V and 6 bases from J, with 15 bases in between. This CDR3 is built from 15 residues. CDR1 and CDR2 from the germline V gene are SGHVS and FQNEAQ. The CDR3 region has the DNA TGTGCCAGCAGCTTAGACCCGGGATCCTCAGCTGAAGCTTTCTTT. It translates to CASSLDPGSSAEAFF.

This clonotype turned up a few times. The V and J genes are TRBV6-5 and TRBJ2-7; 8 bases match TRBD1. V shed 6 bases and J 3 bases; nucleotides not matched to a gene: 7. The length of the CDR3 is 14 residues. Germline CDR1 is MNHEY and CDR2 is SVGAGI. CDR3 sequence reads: CASSTGTGFYEQYF. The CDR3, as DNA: TGTGCCAGCAGCACCGGGACAGGATTCTACGAGCAGTACTTC.

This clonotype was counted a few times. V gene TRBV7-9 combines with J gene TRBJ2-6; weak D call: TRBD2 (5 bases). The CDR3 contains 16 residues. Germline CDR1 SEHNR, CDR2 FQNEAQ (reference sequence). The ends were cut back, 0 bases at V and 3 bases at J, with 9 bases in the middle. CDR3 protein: CASSLAHGVGANVLTF. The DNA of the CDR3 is TGTGCCAGCAGCTTAGCGCACGGGGTTGGGGCCAACGTCCTGACTTTC.

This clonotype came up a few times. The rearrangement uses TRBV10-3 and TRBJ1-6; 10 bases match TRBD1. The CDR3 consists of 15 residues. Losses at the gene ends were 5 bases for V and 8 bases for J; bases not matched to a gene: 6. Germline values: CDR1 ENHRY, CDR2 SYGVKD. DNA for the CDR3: TGTGCCATCAGTAACAGGGACAGGGGAGATTCACCCCTCCACTTT. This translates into CAISNRDRGDSPLHF.

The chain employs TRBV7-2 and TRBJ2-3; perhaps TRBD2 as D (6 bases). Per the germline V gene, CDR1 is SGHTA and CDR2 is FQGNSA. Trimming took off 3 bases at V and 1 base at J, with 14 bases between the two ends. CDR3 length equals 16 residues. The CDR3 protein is CASSLGSGGGTDTQYF. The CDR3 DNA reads TGTGCCAGCAGCTTGGGTTCTGGAGGGGGCACAGATACGCAGTATTTT. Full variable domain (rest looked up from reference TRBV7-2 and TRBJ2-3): GAGVSQSPSNKVTEKGKDVELRCDPISGHTALYWYRQSLGQGLEFLIYFQGNSAPDKSGLPSDRFSAERTGGSVSTLTIQRTQQEDSAVYLCASSLGSGGGTDTQYFGPGTRLTVL.

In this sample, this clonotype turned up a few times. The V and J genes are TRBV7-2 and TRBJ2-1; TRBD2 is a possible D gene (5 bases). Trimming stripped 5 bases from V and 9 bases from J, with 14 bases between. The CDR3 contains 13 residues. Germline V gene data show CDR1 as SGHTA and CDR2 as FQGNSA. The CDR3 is CASSPGGTGEQFF. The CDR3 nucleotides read TGTGCCAGCAGCCCCGGAGGTACCGGTGAGCAGTTCTTC.